A selection of T cell receptor beta chains follows, all from one sample in a study of molecular identifiers for immune sequencing clone quantification. TCRdb re-derived calls from the PCR reads in MiXCR, one entry per CDR3 protein. The sample yields 460,000 or so distinct CDR3 sequences, about a fifth seen once. What was sequenced was naive CD8+ T cells from blood, with Jurkat cell RNA spiked in. These receptor sequences come from a human donor in good health. Some libraries in this study had Jurkat cell RNA spiked in. The CDR3 runs from the conserved cysteine through the conserved F or W. A D gene is named only where the DNA matches it firmly. Only some rows state a clone size, as once, few, many or a class for expanded clones.

>many|TRBJ2-7|TRBV4-3|-
CASSQDRNSPYEQYF
TGCGCCAGCAGCCAAGATCGAAACAGCCCCTACGAGCAGTACTTC
>few|TRBJ2-1|TRBV12-3/TRBV12-4|-
CATRDMGSNEQFF
TGTGCCACCCGGGATATGGGTTCCAATGAGCAGTTCTTC
>-|TRBJ2-1|TRBV27|-
CASSTDGLSYNEQFF
TGTGCCAGCAGTACGGACGGTCTCTCCTACAATGAGCAGTTCTTC
>many|TRBJ2-1|TRBV12-3/TRBV12-4|TRBD2
CASSLPSGGAGNEQFF
TGTGCCAGCAGTTTGCCTAGCGGGGGGGCTGGGAATGAGCAGTTCTTC
>many|TRBJ2-3|TRBV6-2/TRBV6-3|-
CASRFGGPDTQYF
TGTGCCAGCAGATTTGGAGGGCCAGATACGCAGTATTTT
>many|TRBJ2-7|TRBV28|-
CASSPPGWDEQYF
TGTGCCAGCAGTCCACCGGGATGGGACGAGCAGTACTTC
>few|TRBJ1-5|TRBV28|-
CASSYGVQGGQPQHF
TGTGCCAGCAGCTATGGGGTACAGGGAGGTCAGCCCCAGCATTTT
>-|TRBJ2-2|TRBV7-9|-
CASSPYVGSSNTGELFF
TGTGCCAGCAGCCCCTACGTGGGCAGCTCGAACACCGGGGAGCTGTTTTTT
>many|TRBJ2-7|TRBV28|-
CASSLVSGRTSQEQYF
TGTGCCAGCAGTTTGGTCTCAGGGCGAACGAGTCAAGAGCAGTACTTC
>few|TRBJ2-3|TRBV30|-
CAWSVPSSTDTQYF
TGTGCCTGGAGTGTACCTTCTAGCACAGATACGCAGTATTTT
>-|TRBJ2-7|TRBV14|TRBD1
CASSHRVGQGPDAYEQYF
TGTGCCAGCAGCCATCGCGTTGGACAGGGGCCCGACGCCTACGAGCAGTACTTC
>-|TRBJ2-2|TRBV20-1|-
CSARDPLAIAGTGELFF
TGCAGTGCTAGAGATCCCCTGGCGATAGCAGGCACCGGGGAGCTGTTTTTT
>many|TRBJ1-1|TRBV29-1|-
CSAEVRGTEAFF
TGCAGCGCTGAGGTGAGGGGGACTGAAGCTTTCTTT
>few|TRBJ2-5|TRBV6-5|TRBD1
CASSSLMDRPLETQYF
TGTGCCAGCAGTTCCCTGATGGACAGGCCTTTGGAGACCCAGTACTTC
>few|TRBJ2-2|TRBV7-7|-
CASSSGPGPGELFF
TGTGCCAGCAGCTCCGGGCCAGGCCCCGGGGAGCTGTTTTTT
>few|TRBJ2-1|TRBV27|TRBD1
CASIDAGTGAYNEQFF
TGTGCCAGCATTGATGCCGGGACAGGGGCCTACAATGAGCAGTTCTTC
>-|TRBJ1-2|TRBV5-1|-
CASSLGQAPNYGYTF
TGCGCCAGCAGCTTGGGACAGGCCCCTAACTATGGCTACACCTTC
>-|TRBJ2-7|TRBV24-1|-
CATSDSGGHEQYF
TGTGCCACCAGTGATTCGGGTGGCCACGAGCAGTACTTC
>-|TRBJ2-2|TRBV20-1|-
CSARDWAQGTDTGELFF
TGCAGTGCTAGAGATTGGGCCCAGGGGACCGACACCGGGGAGCTGTTTTTT
>-|TRBJ2-7|TRBV6-2/TRBV6-3|-
CASSDLLAIYEQYF
TGTGCCAGCAGTGACCTACTAGCTATCTACGAGCAGTACTTC
>few|TRBJ2-5|TRBV20-1|-
CGARSSGVKETQYF
TGCGGTGCTAGATCCTCCGGTGTGAAAGAGACCCAGTACTTC
>few|TRBJ2-7|TRBV6-2/TRBV6-3|-
CASTGAVEQYF
TGTGCCAGCACGGGGGCGGTCGAGCAGTACTTC
>-|TRBJ1-5|TRBV25-1|-
CASSGWGSSQPQHF
TGTGCCAGCAGCGGGTGGGGGAGCAGTCAGCCCCAGCATTTT
>-|TRBJ2-5|TRBV18|-
CASSPPGAETQYF
TGTGCCAGCTCACCACCGGGCGCGGAGACCCAGTACTTC
>many|TRBJ2-1|TRBV24-1|-
CATSERGWGGQQPQSSYNEQFF
TGTGCCACCAGTGAGCGGGGTTGGGGCGGCCAACAACCCCAGAGCTCCTACAATGAGCAGTTCTTC
>-|TRBJ1-1|TRBV9|-
CASTWGVNTEAFF
TGTGCCAGCACCTGGGGGGTGAACACTGAAGCTTTCTTT
>-|TRBJ2-1|TRBV19|TRBD2
CASRELAGHGNEQFF
TGTGCCAGTAGGGAACTAGCGGGTCACGGCAATGAGCAGTTCTTC
>many|TRBJ2-3|TRBV15|-
CATSRGPGTDTQYF
TGTGCCACCAGCCGGGGTCCCGGCACAGATACGCAGTATTTT
>many|TRBJ2-3|TRBV11-2|-
CASSPAGTPQYF
TGTGCCAGCAGCCCAGCCGGGACTCCGCAGTATTTT
>many|TRBJ1-2|TRBV6-5|-
CASSYAGNYGYTF
TGTGCCAGCAGTTACGCGGGGAACTATGGCTACACCTTC
>few|TRBJ1-6|TRBV7-9|-
CASSQTGQLSPLHF
TGTGCCAGCAGCCAAACAGGACAGCTTTCACCCCTCCACTTT
>-|TRBJ2-1|TRBV12-3/TRBV12-4|TRBD1
CASSLFPQGSNEQFF
TGTGCCAGCAGTTTATTCCCACAGGGGAGTAATGAGCAGTTCTTC
>many|TRBJ1-1|TRBV4-3|-
CASSQDRGTFFTEAFF
TGCGCCAGCAGCCAAGATCGGGGAACGTTTTTCACTGAAGCTTTCTTT
>many|TRBJ2-5|TRBV6-5|-
CASSYYYPSGGRQRTQYF
TGTGCCAGCAGTTACTACTACCCCTCAGGCGGGCGGCAACGGACCCAGTACTTC
>-|TRBJ2-5|TRBV20-1|TRBD2
CSARVLAGVISQETQYF
TGCAGTGCTAGAGTACTAGCGGGAGTAATTTCCCAAGAGACCCAGTACTTC
>many|TRBJ2-3|TRBV20-1|-
CSARPGLIYAADTQYF
TGCAGTGCTAGACCGGGACTGATCTATGCGGCAGATACGCAGTATTTT
>-|TRBJ2-6|TRBV20-1|-
CSARGGDRESSGANVLTF
TGCAGTGCACGCGGGGGGGACAGGGAGAGCTCTGGGGCCAACGTCCTGACTTTC
>many|TRBJ2-7|TRBV7-9|TRBD2
CASSPGLAGGGSYEQYF
TGTGCCAGCAGCCCGGGACTAGCGGGAGGGGGTTCCTACGAGCAGTACTTC
>-|TRBJ2-7|TRBV29-1|TRBD2
CSVGLAGKNEQYF
TGCAGCGTTGGACTAGCGGGCAAAAACGAGCAGTACTTC
>few|TRBJ2-3|TRBV5-6|-
CASRAASSTDTQYF
TGTGCCAGCCGGGCCGCAAGTAGCACAGATACGCAGTATTTT
>many|TRBJ2-3|TRBV12-3/TRBV12-4|-
CASSLKDTQYF
TGTGCCAGCAGCTTAAAAGATACGCAGTATTTT
>-|TRBJ2-7|TRBV4-3|TRBD1
CASSQARQGIYEQYF
TGCGCCAGCAGCCAAGCCCGACAGGGGATTTACGAGCAGTACTTC
>-|TRBJ1-5|TRBV28|-
CASSLGGVSDQPQHF
TGTGCCAGCAGTTTAGGGGGTGTTTCGGATCAGCCCCAGCATTTT
>many|TRBJ2-2|TRBV2|-
CASAGYDTGELFF
TGTGCCTCCGCAGGGTACGACACCGGGGAGCTGTTTTTT
>few|TRBJ2-7|TRBV6-2/TRBV6-3|-
CASREPHLEQYF
TGTGCCAGCCGGGAACCTCATCTCGAGCAGTACTTC